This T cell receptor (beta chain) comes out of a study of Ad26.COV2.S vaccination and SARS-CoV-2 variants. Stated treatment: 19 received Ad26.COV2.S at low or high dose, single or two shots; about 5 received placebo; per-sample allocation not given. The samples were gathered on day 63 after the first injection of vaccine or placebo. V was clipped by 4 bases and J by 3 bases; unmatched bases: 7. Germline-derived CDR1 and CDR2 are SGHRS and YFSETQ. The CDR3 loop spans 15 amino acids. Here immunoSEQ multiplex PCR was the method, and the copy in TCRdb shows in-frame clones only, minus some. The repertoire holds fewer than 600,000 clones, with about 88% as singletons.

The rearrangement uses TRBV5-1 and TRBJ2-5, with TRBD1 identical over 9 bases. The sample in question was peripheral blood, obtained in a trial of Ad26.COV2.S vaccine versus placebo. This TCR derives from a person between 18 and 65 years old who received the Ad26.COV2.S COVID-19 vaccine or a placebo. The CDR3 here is CASSRRDRAEETQYF. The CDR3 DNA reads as TGCGCCAGCAGCCGACGGGACAGGGCCGAAGAGACCCAGTACTTC.